This TCR beta chain originates from a study of blood T cell repertoires in COVID-19. CDR1 LNHDA and CDR2 SQIVND come from the germline V gene (reference sequence). This CDR3 contains 14 residues. The ends were cut back, 3 bases at V and 8 bases at J, with 13 bases in the middle. Study processing details: Estimation of nucleated cell counts was performed using reference gene primer amplification. TCRdb's table, derived via immunoSEQ multiplex PCR, lists solely in-frame clones and lacks some. That table gives V, J and clone size, and the DNA gave D and trimming. Of about 480,000 clones in the sample, nearly 90% were seen once.

This chain connects TRBV19 to TRBJ1-4; TRBD1 might be the D (6 bases). The specimen sequenced was peripheral blood. The clonotype comes from a man in his late teens or twenties with COVID-19, enrolled during active disease. CDR3 loop: CASSMRRGGEKLFF. CDR3 in DNA: TGTGCCAGTAGTATGCGCAGGGGAGGGGAAAAACTGTTTTTT.